This TCR beta chain appears in the sequencing data of a study of cytomegalovirus exposure and HLA in healthy donors. Study at large: In a previous analysis, approximately 110 million unique TCR beta sequences were found from 150 million to 200 million T cells.

V lost 6 bases and J 5 bases, leaving 16 bases between the germline ends. The germline V gene encodes CDR1 SGHDN and CDR2 FVKESK. This CDR3 region has 14 residues. The PCR had 60 Vbeta and 13 Jbeta primers. Sequencing used immunoSEQ multiplex PCR; TCRdb keeps in-frame clones, though not all of them. The sample has approximately 100,000 clones; 10% are singletons. Findings and caveats of the study: TCR beta sequences reportedly predicted the HLA-A and HLA-B alleles of most subjects accurately. The presence/absence work took it that sequencing depth was about the same across donors.

A remark on this clone: What it binds is not known.

This cohort consisted of healthy bone marrow donors. Material: PBMCs. This clonotype was sampled from a man aged 35 to 55 in good health and CMV-seropositive. The chain carries TRBV14 and TRBJ1-1, with a weak D call TRBD1 (5 bases). CDR3 in amino acids: CASSARAGWTEAFF. The CDR3 bases are TGTGCCAGCAGTGCCAGGGCTGGGTGGACTGAAGCTTTCTTT.